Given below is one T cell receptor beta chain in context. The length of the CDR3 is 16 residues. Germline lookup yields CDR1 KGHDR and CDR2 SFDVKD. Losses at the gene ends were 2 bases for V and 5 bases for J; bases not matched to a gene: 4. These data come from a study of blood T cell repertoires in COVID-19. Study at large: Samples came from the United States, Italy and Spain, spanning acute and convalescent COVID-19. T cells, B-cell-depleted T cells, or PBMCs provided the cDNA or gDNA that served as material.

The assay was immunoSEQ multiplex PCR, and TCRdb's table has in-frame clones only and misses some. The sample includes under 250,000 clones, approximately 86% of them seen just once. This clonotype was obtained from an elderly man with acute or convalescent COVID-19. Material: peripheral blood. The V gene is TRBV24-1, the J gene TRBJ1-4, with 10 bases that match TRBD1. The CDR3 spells CATSDSGQGGNEKLFF. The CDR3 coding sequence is TGTGCCACCAGTGATTCTGGACAGGGGGGAAATGAAAAACTGTTTTTT.